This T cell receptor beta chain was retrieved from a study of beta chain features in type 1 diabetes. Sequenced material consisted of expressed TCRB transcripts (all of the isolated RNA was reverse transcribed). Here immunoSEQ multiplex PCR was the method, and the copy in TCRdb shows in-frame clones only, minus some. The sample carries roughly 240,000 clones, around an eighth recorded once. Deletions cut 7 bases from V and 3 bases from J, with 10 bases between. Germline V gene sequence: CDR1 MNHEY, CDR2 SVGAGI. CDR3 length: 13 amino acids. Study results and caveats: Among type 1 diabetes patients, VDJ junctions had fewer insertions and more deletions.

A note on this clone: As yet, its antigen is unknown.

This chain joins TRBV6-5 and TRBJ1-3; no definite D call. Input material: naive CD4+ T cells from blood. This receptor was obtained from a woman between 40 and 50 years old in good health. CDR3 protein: CASIGVFGNTIYF. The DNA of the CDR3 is TGTGCCAGCATCGGGGTCTTTGGAAACACCATATATTTT.